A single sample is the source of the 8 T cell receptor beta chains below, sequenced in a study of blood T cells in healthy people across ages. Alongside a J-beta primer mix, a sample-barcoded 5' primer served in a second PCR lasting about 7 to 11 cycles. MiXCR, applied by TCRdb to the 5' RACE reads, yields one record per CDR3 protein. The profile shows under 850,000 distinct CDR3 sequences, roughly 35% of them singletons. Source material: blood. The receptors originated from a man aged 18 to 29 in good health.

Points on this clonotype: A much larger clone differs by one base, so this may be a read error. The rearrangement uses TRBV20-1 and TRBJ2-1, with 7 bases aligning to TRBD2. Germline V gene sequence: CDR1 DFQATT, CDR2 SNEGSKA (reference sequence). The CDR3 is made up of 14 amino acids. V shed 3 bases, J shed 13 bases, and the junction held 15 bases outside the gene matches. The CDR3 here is CSARIGPAGETQFF. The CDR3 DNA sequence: TGCAGTGCTAGGATAGGTCCGGCGGGAGAGACCCAGTTCTTC.

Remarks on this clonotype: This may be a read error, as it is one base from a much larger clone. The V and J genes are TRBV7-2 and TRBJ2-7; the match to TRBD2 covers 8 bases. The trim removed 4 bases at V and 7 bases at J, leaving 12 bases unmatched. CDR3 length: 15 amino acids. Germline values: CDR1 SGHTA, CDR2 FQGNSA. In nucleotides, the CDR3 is TGTGCCAGCAGCTACGGGGGGGCCTCCTACAATGAGCAGTACTTC. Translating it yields CASSYGGASYNEQYF.

The CDR3 DNA reads TGTGCCAGCAGTCCGGACAGGGGGGGGCCTGGCTACACCTTC. The encoded protein is CASSPDRGGPGYTF. The chain couples TRBV12-3 or TRBV12-4 to TRBJ1-2, with TRBD1 identical over 10 bases. Losses at the gene ends were 5 bases for V and 7 bases for J; bases not matched to a gene: 7. The CDR3 sequence is 14 residues long.

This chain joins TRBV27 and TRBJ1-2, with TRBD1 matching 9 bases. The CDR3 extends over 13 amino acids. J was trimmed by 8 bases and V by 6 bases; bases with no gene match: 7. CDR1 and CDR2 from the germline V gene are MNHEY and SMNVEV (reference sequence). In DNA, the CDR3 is TGTGCCAGCAGCCCCCGGACAGGGGTCGGCTACACCTTC. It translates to CASSPRTGVGYTF.

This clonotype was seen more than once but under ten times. The CDR3 spells CASSVGGRQTEAFF. The CDR3 region has the DNA TGTGCCAGCAGCGTAGGAGGCAGGCAAACTGAAGCTTTCTTT. The V gene is TRBV9, the J gene TRBJ1-1; D remains ambiguous. Trimming removed 0 bases from V and 5 bases from J, with 11 bases in between. Per germline, CDR1 SGDLS and CDR2 YYNGEE. The CDR3 extends over 14 amino acids.

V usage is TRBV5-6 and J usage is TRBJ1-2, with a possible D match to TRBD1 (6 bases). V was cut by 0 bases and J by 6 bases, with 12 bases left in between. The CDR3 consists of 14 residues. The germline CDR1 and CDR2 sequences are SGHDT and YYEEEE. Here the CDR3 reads CASSLEGGSDGYTF. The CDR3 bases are TGTGCCAGCAGCTTGGAGGGGGGCTCGGATGGCTACACCTTC. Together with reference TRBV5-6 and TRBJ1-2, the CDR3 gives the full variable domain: DAGVTQSPTHLIKTRGQQVTLRCSPKSGHDTVSWYQQALGQGPQFIFQYYEEEERQRGNFPDRFSGHQFPNYSSELNVNALLLGDSALYLCASSLEGGSDGYTFGSGTRLTVV.

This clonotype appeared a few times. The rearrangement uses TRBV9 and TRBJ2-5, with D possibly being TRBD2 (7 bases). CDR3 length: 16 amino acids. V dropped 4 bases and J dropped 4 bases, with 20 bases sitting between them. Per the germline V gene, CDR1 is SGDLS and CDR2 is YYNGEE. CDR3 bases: TGTGCCAGCAGCATATACGGACTTGGGGGGGCAGAGACCCAGTACTTC. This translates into CASSIYGLGGAETQYF.

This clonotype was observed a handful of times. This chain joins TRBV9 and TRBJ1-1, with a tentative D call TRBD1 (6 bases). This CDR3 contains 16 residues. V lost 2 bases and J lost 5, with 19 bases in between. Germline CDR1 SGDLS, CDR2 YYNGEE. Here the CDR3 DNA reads TGTGCCAGCAGCGTCGCTGAAACGGGGGGCGAGACTGAAGCTTTCTTT. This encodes CASSVAETGGETEAFF.